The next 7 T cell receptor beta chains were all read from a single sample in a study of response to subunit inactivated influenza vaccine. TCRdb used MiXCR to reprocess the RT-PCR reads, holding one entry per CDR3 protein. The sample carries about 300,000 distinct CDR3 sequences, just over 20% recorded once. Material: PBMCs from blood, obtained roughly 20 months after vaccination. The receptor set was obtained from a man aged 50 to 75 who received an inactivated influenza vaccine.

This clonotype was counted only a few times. The CDR3, as DNA: TGTGCCAGCAGCTTAGCCATTGGAGGGAATGAAAAACTGTTTTTT. It codes for CASSLAIGGNEKLFF. The rearrangement uses TRBV7-2 and TRBJ1-4, with no clear D. The CDR3 has 15 residues. V shed 0 bases and J shed 5 bases, with 10 bases lying between them. CDR1 SGHTA and CDR2 FQGNSA come from the germline V gene.

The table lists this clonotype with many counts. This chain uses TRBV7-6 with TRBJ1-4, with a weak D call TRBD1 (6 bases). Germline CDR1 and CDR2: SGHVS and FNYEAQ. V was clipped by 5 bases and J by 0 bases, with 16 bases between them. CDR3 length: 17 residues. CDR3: CASSPRTAFATNEKLFF. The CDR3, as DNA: TGTGCCAGCAGCCCACGGACAGCCTTTGCAACTAATGAAAAACTGTTTTTT. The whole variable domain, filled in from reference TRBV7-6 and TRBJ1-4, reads GAGVSQSPRYKVTKRGQDVALRCDPISGHVSLYWYRQALGQGPEFLTYFNYEAQQDKSGLPNDRFSAERPEGSISTLTIQRTEQRDSAMYRCASSPRTAFATNEKLFFGSGTQLSVL.

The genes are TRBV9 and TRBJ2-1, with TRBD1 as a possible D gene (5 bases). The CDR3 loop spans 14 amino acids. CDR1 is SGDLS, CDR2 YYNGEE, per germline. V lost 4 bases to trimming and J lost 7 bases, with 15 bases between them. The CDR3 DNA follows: TGTGCCAGCAGCATATCGTCAGGGATGAATGAGCAGTTCTTC. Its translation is CASSISSGMNEQFF.

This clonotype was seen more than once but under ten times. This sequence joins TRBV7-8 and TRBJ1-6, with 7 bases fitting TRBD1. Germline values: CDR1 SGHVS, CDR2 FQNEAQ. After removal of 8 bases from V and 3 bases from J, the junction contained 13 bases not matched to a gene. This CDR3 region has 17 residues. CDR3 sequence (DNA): TGTGCCAGCGGCCCCTCCGGGACAGAAATCTATAATTCACCCCTCCACTTT. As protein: CASGPSGTEIYNSPLHF.

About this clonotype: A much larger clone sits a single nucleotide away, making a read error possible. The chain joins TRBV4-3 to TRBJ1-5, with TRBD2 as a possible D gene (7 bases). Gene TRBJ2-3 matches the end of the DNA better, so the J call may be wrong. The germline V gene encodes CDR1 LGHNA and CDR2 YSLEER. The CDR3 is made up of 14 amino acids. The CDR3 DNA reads TGCGCCAGCAGCCAGCGCGGGGGCAATCAGCCCCAGTATTTT. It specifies CASSQRGGNQPQYF.

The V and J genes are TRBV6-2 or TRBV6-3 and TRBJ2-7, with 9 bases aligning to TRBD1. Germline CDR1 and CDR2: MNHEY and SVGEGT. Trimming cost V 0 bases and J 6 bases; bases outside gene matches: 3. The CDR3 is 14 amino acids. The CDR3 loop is CASSYSRTGAEQYF. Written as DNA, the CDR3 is TGTGCCAGCAGTTACTCGAGGACAGGGGCCGAGCAGTACTTC.

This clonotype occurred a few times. The DNA for the CDR3 is TGCAGTGCCGACCCCGTATCTGGCAATCAGCCCCAGCATTTT. This encodes CSADPVSGNQPQHF. The rearrangement joins TRBV20-1 to TRBJ1-5; D ambiguous. Germline V gives CDR1 DFQATT, CDR2 SNEGSKA (reference sequence). The CDR3 is 14 residues long. V was pared by 6 bases and J by 2 bases, with 14 bases between.